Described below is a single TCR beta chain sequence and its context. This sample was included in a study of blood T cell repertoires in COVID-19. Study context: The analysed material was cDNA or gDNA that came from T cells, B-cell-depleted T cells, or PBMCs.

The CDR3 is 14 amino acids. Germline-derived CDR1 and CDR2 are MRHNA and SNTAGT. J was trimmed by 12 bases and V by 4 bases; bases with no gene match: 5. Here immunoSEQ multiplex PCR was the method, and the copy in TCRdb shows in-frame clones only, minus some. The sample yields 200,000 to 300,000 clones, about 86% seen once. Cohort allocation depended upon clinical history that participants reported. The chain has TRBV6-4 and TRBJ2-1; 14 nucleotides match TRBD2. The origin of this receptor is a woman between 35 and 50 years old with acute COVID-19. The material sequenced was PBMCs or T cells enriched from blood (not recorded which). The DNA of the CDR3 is TGTGCCAGCAGTGGGACTAGCGGGAGGTCCCCGCAGTTCTTC. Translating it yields CASSGTSGRSPQFF.